The clone carrying this T cell receptor (beta chain) was observed at least ten times. The trim removed 1 base at V and 2 bases at J, leaving 4 bases unmatched. CDR1 is SGHTA, CDR2 FQGNSA, per germline. The CDR3 covers 15 residues. TCRdb used MiXCR to reprocess the 5' RACE reads, holding one entry per CDR3 protein. The repertoire holds tens of thousands of distinct CDR3 sequences, with 5.2% as singletons. These data are taken from a study of spatial heterogeneity in lung cancer. Study context: A unique TCR and UMI combination showed up more than ten times in raw reads, on average.

Time point defined: sample taken at primary tumor resection. Unsorted samples of tumor, nontumor lung or frozen PBMC had their whole RNA sequenced. Donors were about 70 untreated early-stage non-small cell lung cancer patients. The source is a female donor with early-stage non-small cell lung cancer. Material: PBMCs, obtained at surgery. V is TRBV7-2 and J is TRBJ2-7; 8 positions match TRBD2. Written as DNA, the CDR3 is TGTGCCAGCAGCTTAGGTAGCGGGATCGCCTACGAGCAGTACTTC. Amino acids: CASSLGSGIAYEQYF.